The 19 T cell receptor beta chains below all came from one sample that was sequenced in a study of identical twins (dated by TCRdb to 2016 to 2018). The library was obtained by 5' RACE. Sequencing instrument: Illumina HiSeq 2000. TCRdb reanalyzed the raw reads on its own, using fastp at Q25 for trimming and MiXCR for clone calling, and kept in-frame beta chains. Each entry is one CDR3 protein sequence, shown with its most common DNA and genes. The sample contains roughly 480,000 distinct CDR3 sequences, 20% to 25% of them found a single time. The ten largest make up about 2.7% of the sample. This sample also appeared in a second study, on T cells expressing NK-cell markers.

Source material: CD4+ T cells sorted from blood. The source of these receptors is a woman aged 18-29 years in good health.

The rearrangement uses TRBV10-3 and TRBJ1-1, with unresolved D. The CDR3 is made up of 14 amino acids. V gave up 0 bases and J gave up 4 bases, with 9 bases separating them. The V gene's germline CDR1 is ENHRY and CDR2 SYGVKD. The CDR3 DNA follows: TGTGCCATCAGTGAGTCCCGTTCGGGCACTGAAGCTTTCTTT. This sequence encodes CAISESRSGTEAFF.

The chain carries TRBV4-2 and TRBJ1-2; D is undetermined. Germline V gene lookup returns CDR1 LGHNA and CDR2 YNFKEQ. CDR3 length: 18 residues. Trimming pared 3 bases from V and 8 bases from J, leaving 28 bases between. The CDR3 nucleotides are TGTGCCAGCAGCCACTCCCCGGGATCCGGATTGGCCCGTCGCGGCTACACCTTC. It encodes CASSHSPGSGLARRGYTF.

This chain connects TRBV3-1 to TRBJ2-1, with D unresolved. Germline lookup yields CDR1 LGHDT and CDR2 YNNKEL (reference sequence). CDR3 length: 13 residues. V was pared by 7 bases and J by 4 bases, with 11 bases between. The CDR3 DNA follows: TGTGCCAGCACCCTAAGCCCTTACAATGAGCAGTTCTTC. This codes for CASTLSPYNEQFF.

The chain employs TRBV20-1 and TRBJ1-1, with TRBD1 identical over 7 bases. After removal of 0 bases from V and 8 bases from J, the junction contained 6 bases not matched to a gene. The CDR3 covers 13 residues. Germline V lookup: CDR1 DFQATT, CDR2 SNEGSKA (reference sequence). The CDR3 reads CSARDQAGGEAFF. CDR3 nucleotide sequence: TGCAGTGCTAGAGATCAGGCAGGGGGGGAAGCTTTCTTT.

The rearrangement joins TRBV6-4 to TRBJ2-7; 11 bases match TRBD2. With V trimmed by 6 bases and J by 0 bases, 10 bases remained unmatched. Per germline, CDR1 MRHNA and CDR2 SNTAGT. The CDR3 has 17 amino acids. The CDR3 sequence is CASSLRLAGQISYEQYF. The DNA for the CDR3 is TGTGCCAGCAGCCTCCGACTAGCGGGACAAATCTCCTACGAGCAGTACTTC.

The sample holds a few counts of this clonotype. The V and J genes are TRBV12-3 or TRBV12-4 and TRBJ2-7; TRBD1 matches at 7 bases. V shed 5 bases and J 3 bases; nucleotides not matched to a gene: 7. The CDR3 length is 14 residues. In nucleotides, the CDR3 is TGTGCCAGCAGTCACCGGGACAGAGACTACGAGCAGTACTTC. Encoded protein: CASSHRDRDYEQYF.

The chain joins TRBV20-1 to TRBJ1-1, with 10 bases lining up with TRBD1. V was pared by 0 bases and J by 5 bases, with 6 bases of the junction left unmatched. The CDR3 sequence is 15 residues long. Germline CDR1 and CDR2: DFQATT and SNEGSKA (reference sequence). CDR3 residues: CSARDRDRGFTEAFF. The CDR3 DNA reads as TGCAGTGCTAGAGATAGGGACAGGGGATTTACTGAAGCTTTCTTT.

The rearrangement uses TRBV5-1 and TRBJ2-7; 9 bases match TRBD1. CDR1 SGHRS and CDR2 YFSETQ come from the germline V gene. Trimming took 5 bases from V and 3 from J; bases not matched to a gene: 9. The CDR3 is made up of 15 amino acids. The CDR3 is CASRLAGTGYYEQYF. The CDR3 bases are TGCGCCAGCAGGCTCGCCGGGACAGGGTACTACGAGCAGTACTTC.

The chain links TRBV2 to TRBJ1-2; 7 bases fit TRBD1. The length of the CDR3 is 15 residues. The V segment lost 4 bases and the J segment 5 bases; nucleotides outside the gene matches: 10. Germline V gene lookup returns CDR1 SNHLY and CDR2 FYNNEI. The CDR3 bases are TGTGCCAGCAGTGGGAGTGCACAGGGGCTATATGGCTACACCTTC. It is translated as CASSGSAQGLYGYTF.

The V gene is TRBV27, the J gene TRBJ1-2; 9 bases align to TRBD1. The V gene's germline CDR1 is MNHEY and CDR2 SMNVEV (reference sequence). The CDR3 covers 13 residues. Trimming at V came to 6 bases and at J to 13 bases, leaving 12 bases not matched to a gene. CDR3 nucleotide sequence: TGTGCCAGCAGAGTATCCGGGACAGGGTCCTTCACCTTC. Translated: CASRVSGTGSFTF.

This clonotype has more than one count but fewer than ten. The CDR3 nucleotides read TGCAGTGCTCGACAGGGGTCAGAGACCCAGTACTTC. It yields the protein CSARQGSETQYF. V is TRBV20-1 and J is TRBJ2-5, with 8 positions matching TRBD1. The CDR3 spans 12 residues. Germline CDR1 reads DFQATT; CDR2 reads SNEGSKA (reference sequence). Losses at the gene ends were 5 bases for V and 4 bases for J; bases not matched to a gene: 3.

The V and J genes are TRBV5-1 and TRBJ2-5; TRBD2 aligns across 7 bases. The junction had 4 bases not matched to a gene; V was cut back by 5 bases and J by 3 bases. CDR1 and CDR2 (germline): SGHRS, YFSETQ. The CDR3 has 13 residues. As DNA, the CDR3 is TGCGCCAGCAGAGGGACTATGGAAGAGACCCAGTACTTC. Translation: CASRGTMEETQYF.

The sample holds a few counts of this clonotype. V gene TRBV6-2 or TRBV6-3 combines with J gene TRBJ2-3; 9 bases map to TRBD2. The CDR3 is 13 amino acids. V lost 7 bases to trimming and J lost 7 bases; unmatched junction nucleotides: 6. In germline, CDR1 is MNHEY, CDR2 SVGEGT. CDR3 sequence: CASTLAGRNTQYF. For the CDR3, the DNA is TGTGCCAGCACGCTAGCGGGAAGGAATACGCAGTATTTT.

The rearrangement uses TRBV5-1 and TRBJ2-7; no definite D call. The CDR3 contains 16 residues. V lost 0 bases and J 0 bases, leaving 13 bases between the germline ends. The germline V gene has CDR1 SGHRS and CDR2 YFSETQ. CDR3 sequence reads: CASSLAVRPSSYEQYF. CDR3 sequence (DNA): TGCGCCAGCAGCTTGGCCGTCAGACCAAGCTCCTACGAGCAGTACTTC.

CDR3 sequence: CATKTGQPNNEQFF. The CDR3 coding sequence is TGCGCCACCAAGACCGGACAGCCCAACAATGAGCAGTTCTTC. This chain joins TRBV5-1 and TRBJ2-1; a weak D match, TRBD1 (6 bases). V was trimmed by 9 bases and J by 5 bases, leaving 18 bases between them. Germline lookup yields CDR1 SGHRS and CDR2 YFSETQ. CDR3 length: 14 amino acids.

This sequence joins TRBV12-3 or TRBV12-4 and TRBJ1-2; TRBD1 matches at 7 bases. The CDR3 length is 13 residues. V was pared by 5 bases and J by 7 bases, with 7 bases of the junction left unmatched. The CDR3 loop is CASSTSQGSGYTF. The CDR3 DNA reads as TGTGCCAGCAGTACCTCACAGGGGTCTGGCTACACCTTC.

This clonotype came up a few times. CDR3: CASSTDLGAADTQYF. CDR3 bases: TGTGCCAGCAGCACCGACTTAGGAGCTGCAGATACGCAGTATTTT. J is TRBJ2-3 and V is TRBV7-9, with unresolved D. V shed 5 bases and J shed 4 bases, with 16 bases lying between them. CDR1 is SEHNR and CDR2 is FQNEAQ in the germline V gene (reference sequence). This CDR3 region has 15 residues.

The rearrangement links TRBV7-2 to TRBJ2-7, with D unresolved. Germline V lookup: CDR1 SGHTA, CDR2 FQGNSA. Trimming cost V 3 bases and J 0 bases, with 6 bases left between them. The CDR3 consists of 13 residues. CDR3 in amino acids: CASSFFPSYEQYF. The CDR3 bases are TGTGCCAGCAGCTTTTTCCCCTCCTACGAGCAGTACTTC. Full variable domain (outside the CDR3, taken from reference TRBV7-2 and TRBJ2-7): GAGVSQSPSNKVTEKGKDVELRCDPISGHTALYWYRQSLGQGLEFLIYFQGNSAPDKSGLPSDRFSAERTGGSVSTLTIQRTQQEDSAVYLCASSFFPSYEQYFGPGTRLTVT.

This clonotype occurred many times. This chain joins TRBV9 and TRBJ1-3; D is unclear. This CDR3 has 13 amino acids. The germline gives CDR1 SGDLS, CDR2 YYNGEE. V lost 0 bases to trimming and J lost 2 bases, with 3 bases between them. CDR3: CASSVATGNTIYF. The CDR3 DNA reads as TGTGCCAGCAGCGTAGCTACTGGAAACACCATATATTTT.